This record covers a single T cell receptor (beta chain). No antigen is known for it. No quality values exist for individual bases; no much larger clone is one base distant. The data derive from a study of multiple sclerosis patients with progressive multifocal leukoencephalopathy (dated by TCRdb to the late 2010s). For context, the study as a whole: Five or six natalizumab-treated MS patients who did not develop PML were used as controls and were sampled longitudinally. Peripheral T and B cells were examined in MS patients who went on to develop PML (4 under natalizumab, 1 after alemtuzumab) as well as in treated patients who did not. Two patients on natalizumab who later developed PML were tracked over time from before therapy, through 6 and 12 months, up to PML onset. The study aimed to detect JC virus-specific or public T-cell expansions arising at the time of PML onset.

Overall study results and their limits: Lower normalized Shannon entropy suggested less diverse TRB repertoires in most PML patients, whereas the natalizumab-treated controls showed values near 1. Because of the small, descriptive cohort, whether findings reflect JC virus infection or general immunocompromise remained unclear. Analysis was limited to peripheral blood, even though cerebrospinal fluid or brain lymphocytes might be more informative for natalizumab-associated PML. TRB clones above 0.5% frequency appeared only in PML patients, but expanded clones at PML onset were already present before and during natalizumab therapy. When PML developed, neither common TRBV or TRBJ gene usage nor preferential TRBV-TRBJ pairings were detected.

The germline V gene yields SQVTM for CDR1 and ANQGSEA for CDR2. The CDR3 numbers 10 residues from cysteine through phenylalanine. Of the read, only the CDR3 DNA is kept; its 30 bases are in frame from base 1. Trimming costs V 4 bases and J 7 bases, and their ends lie 6 bases apart. The sample's time point label is to be understood as: before natalizumab initiation. Interferon beta had previously been received by all listed patients, and all PML patients were female. Blood samples at T0 were collected prior to the first natalizumab infusion. Isolation of peripheral blood mononuclear cells was performed by Ficoll-Hypaque density gradient centrifugation. TRB CDR3 regions were amplified from genomic DNA with the immunoSEQ two-step multiplex PCR at survey-level depth. To estimate template counts and remove amplification bias, each PCR was spiked with synthetic inline TR CDR3 controls covering all V-J pairings. Reads were processed so that amplification and sequencing bias were reduced, and quantification was performed against synthetic TR CDR3 analogs. The paper's processing steps were these. Raw data were processed in ImmunoSEQ Analyzer, removing out-of-frame sequences and CDR3s with stop codons, and genes were named by IMGT nomenclature. Normalized Shannon entropy, defined as 1 minus Pielou's evenness, was used to summarize repertoire diversity. TRB sequences were considered identical only when V gene, J gene and CDR3 were shared. Public PML clonotypes were defined as CDR3s shared by two or more PML-onset samples but absent from earlier samples, from controls, and from public databases. Skylign with the observed count method was used to analyze CDR3 amino acid composition at each position. The clones in this table, taken by TCRdb from immuneACCESS, are in-frame only. Not every clone is retained; where verified, under half of the shortfall comes from an unresolved V gene, and the cause of the rest is unknown. Clone size and V and J calls were adopted from that table, with D and trimming inferred from the DNA. The sample has under 40,000 clones on record, 75% to 90% of them singletons. Of the sample, approximately 1.5% falls within the top ten clones.

The receptor chain draws on TRBV29-1 and TRBJ2-3; the D gene cannot be resolved reliably. The sequence was collected from a human donor with multiple sclerosis. The specimen was PBMCs. The DNA is as follows: TGCAGCGTTGGGCTCAATACGCAGTATTTT. It encodes CSVGLNTQYF.